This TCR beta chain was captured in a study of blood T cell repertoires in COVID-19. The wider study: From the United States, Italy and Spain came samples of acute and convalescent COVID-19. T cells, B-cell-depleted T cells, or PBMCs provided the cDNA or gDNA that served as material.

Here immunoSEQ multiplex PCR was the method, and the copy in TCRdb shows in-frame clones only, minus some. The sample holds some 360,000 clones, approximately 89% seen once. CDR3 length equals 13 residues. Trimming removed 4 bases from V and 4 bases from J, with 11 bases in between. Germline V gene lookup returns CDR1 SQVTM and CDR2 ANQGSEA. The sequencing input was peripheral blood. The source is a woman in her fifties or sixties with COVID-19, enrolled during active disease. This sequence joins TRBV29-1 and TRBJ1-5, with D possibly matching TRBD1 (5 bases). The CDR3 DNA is TGCAGCGTTGCCGGGGGGTCAAATCAGCCCCAGCATTTT. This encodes CSVAGGSNQPQHF.